The 31 T cell receptor beta chains below come from one sample, sequenced in a study of blood T cell repertoires in COVID-19. Sequencing used immunoSEQ multiplex PCR; TCRdb keeps in-frame clones, though not all of them. The top ten hold around 3.9% of the sample, which has over 110,000 clones, 84% seen once. The specimen was PBMCs or T cells enriched from blood (not recorded which). These receptors came from a man aged 50 to 59 in a cohort exposed to, infected with or recovered from COVID-19 (not recorded which).

J is TRBJ2-7 and V is TRBV9; a weak D match, TRBD2 (5 bases). V was clipped by 0 bases and J by 2 bases, with 12 bases between them. CDR3 length: 15 residues. Germline CDR1 and CDR2: SGDLS and YYNGEE. CDR3 loop: CASSVAEGGPYEQYF. The CDR3 DNA sequence: TGTGCCAGCAGCGTAGCTGAGGGCGGCCCCTACGAGCAGTACTTC.

The V gene is TRBV6-5, the J gene TRBJ1-1; D may be TRBD1 (5 bases). The CDR3 contains 13 residues. Germline loops: CDR1 MNHEY, CDR2 SVGAGI. V lost 6 bases to trimming and J lost 11 bases, with 19 bases between them. The CDR3 reads CASSLAYQGWAFF. The DNA for the CDR3 is TGTGCCAGCAGCCTGGCCTATCAGGGATGGGCTTTCTTT.

CDR3 sequence: CASSSMTGEYSPLHF. The CDR3 DNA follows: TGTGCCAGCAGTTCCATGACAGGGGAGTATTCACCCCTCCACTTT. This chain connects TRBV6-5 to TRBJ1-6; 8 positions agree with TRBD1. J lost 8 bases, V lost 4 bases, and 7 bases had no gene match. This CDR3 comprises 15 residues. Per the germline V gene, CDR1 is MNHEY and CDR2 is SVGAGI.

The chain recombines TRBV28 with TRBJ2-1; TRBD2 might be the D (5 bases). V was cut by 3 bases and J by 5 bases, with 8 bases left in between. Germline V gives CDR1 MDHEN, CDR2 SYDVKM. The length of the CDR3 is 13 residues. The CDR3 sequence: CASSFPGNNEQFF. Here the CDR3 DNA reads TGTGCCAGCAGTTTTCCGGGAAACAATGAGCAGTTCTTC.

This chain joins TRBV7-2 and TRBJ2-7; possible D gene TRBD2, 5 bases. Germline values: CDR1 SGHTA, CDR2 FQGNSA. The V end was cut by 2 bases, the J end by 2 bases, with 13 bases between. CDR3 length: 15 amino acids. In DNA form, the CDR3 reads TGTGCCAGCAGCTTACGGGGTAGCGAGACCTACGAGCAGTACTTC. Encoded protein: CASSLRGSETYEQYF.

The gene calls are TRBV7-7 and TRBJ2-1; 10 bases fit TRBD2. CDR3 size: 15 residues. CDR1 is SSHAT and CDR2 is FNYEAQ in the germline V gene (reference sequence). V gave up 1 base and J gave up 7 bases; unmatched junction bases: 4. DNA for the CDR3: TGTGCCAGCAGCTTAGGAGCGGGAGGGGGGAATGAGCAGTTCTTC. Its protein is CASSLGAGGGNEQFF.

CDR3 amino acids: CASSLSGAEAFF. The CDR3 bases are TGTGCCAGCAGCTTGTCAGGGGCTGAAGCTTTCTTT. V and J are TRBV5-4 and TRBJ1-1, with D maybe TRBD1 (6 bases). Germline CDR1 is SGHNT and CDR2 is YYREEE (reference sequence). The CDR3 sequence is 12 residues long. Trimming cost V 1 base and J 6 bases, with 7 bases left between them.

The chain combines TRBV9 with TRBJ2-1; D remains ambiguous. V was cut by 1 base and J by 4 bases, with 6 bases left in between. Germline loops: CDR1 SGDLS, CDR2 YYNGEE. The CDR3 totals 13 residues. The CDR3 sequence is CASSVRLYNEQFF. The CDR3 region has the DNA TGTGCCAGCAGCGTAAGACTGTACAATGAGCAGTTCTTC.

This sequence joins TRBV28 and TRBJ1-2; D gene uncertain. Germline V gene data show CDR1 as MDHEN and CDR2 as SYDVKM. Trimming took off 5 bases at V and 4 bases at J, with 11 bases between the two ends. The CDR3 length is 13 residues. The CDR3 nucleotides are TGTGCCAGCAGTGCCTCGGGAGGCTATGGCTACACCTTC. Translated, it gives CASSASGGYGYTF.

This sequence joins TRBV18 and TRBJ2-2, with 11 bases matching TRBD2. The CDR3 runs to 17 residues. CDR1 and CDR2 (germline): KGHSH, LQKENI. Losses at the gene ends were 1 base for V and 1 base for J; bases not matched to a gene: 2. Written as DNA, the CDR3 is TGTGCCAGCTCACCACTCGGACTAGCGGGGAACACCGGGGAGCTGTTTTTT. This translates into CASSPLGLAGNTGELFF.

This chain links TRBV5-4 with TRBJ1-2, with TRBD1 matching 7 bases. This CDR3 is 14 amino acids long. V shed 3 bases and J 0 bases; nucleotides not matched to a gene: 2. CDR1 and CDR2 (germline): SGHNT, YYREEE (reference sequence). The CDR3 coding sequence is TGTGCCAGCAGCTGGGACAGAGCTAACTATGGCTACACCTTC. As protein: CASSWDRANYGYTF.

V is TRBV6-5 and J is TRBJ2-2, with TRBD1 matching 8 bases. The CDR3 spans 15 residues. CDR1 is MNHEY and CDR2 is SVGAGI in the germline V gene. The ends lost 0 bases at V and 7 bases at J; junction bases unmatched: 4. CDR3 sequence (DNA): TGTGCCAGCAGTTACTCCCGGGACAGGATCGGGGAGCTGTTTTTT. This gives the protein CASSYSRDRIGELFF.

This clone was counted once. This rearrangement joins TRBV11-3 to TRBJ2-7, with unresolved D. The CDR3 is 12 amino acids. Germline CDR1 reads SGHNT; CDR2 reads YENEEA. V lost 6 bases, J lost 5 bases, and 11 bases lay in between. Here the CDR3 reads CASRPPRNEQYF. CDR3 DNA sequence: TGTGCCAGCAGACCCCCGCGCAACGAGCAGTACTTC.

The chain joins TRBV19 to TRBJ2-7, with TRBD1 matching over 7 bases. The J segment lost 3 bases and the V segment lost 5 bases, leaving 10 bases of the junction unmatched. This CDR3 is 15 amino acids long. Germline assignment: CDR1 LNHDA and CDR2 SQIVND (reference sequence). As DNA, the CDR3 is TGTGCCAGTAGTCTCCAACCGGGACAGAGCTACGAGCAGTACTTC. It translates to CASSLQPGQSYEQYF.

This rearrangement joins TRBV19 to TRBJ2-5, with D uncertain. Deletions cut 2 bases from V and 2 bases from J, with 6 bases between. The CDR3 covers 13 residues. Per the germline V gene, CDR1 is LNHDA and CDR2 is SQIVND (reference sequence). CDR3 DNA: TGTGCCAGTAGTATAACGGTTCAAGAGACCCAGTACTTC. Translating gives CASSITVQETQYF.

The CDR3 is CASSQAWEGQETQYF. The DNA of the CDR3 is TGTGCCAGCAGCCAGGCCTGGGAGGGTCAAGAGACCCAGTACTTC. The rearrangement links TRBV3-1 (or the pseudogene TRBV3-2) to TRBJ2-5; 7 positions match TRBD2. V gave up 3 bases and J gave up 2 bases; unmatched junction bases: 6. Looked up from germline, CDR1 is LGHDT and CDR2 is YNNKEL (reference sequence). The CDR3 runs to 15 residues.

In this sample, this clone turned up once. This chain uses TRBV28 with TRBJ1-1; D gene unclear. This CDR3 spans 16 amino acids. V lost 2 bases, J lost 0 bases, and 13 bases lay in between. Germline lookup yields CDR1 MDHEN and CDR2 SYDVKM. CDR3: CASSLAAVLMNTEAFF. For the CDR3, the DNA is TGTGCCAGCAGTTTAGCGGCAGTTCTCATGAACACTGAAGCTTTCTTT.

In this sample, this clone turned up a few times. The chain couples TRBV6-5 to TRBJ2-1; TRBD2 matches 12 bases. From germline, CDR1 is MNHEY and CDR2 SVGAGI. V trimming: 6 bases; J trimming: 10 bases; junction bases outside the gene matches: 7. The CDR3 extends over 14 amino acids. The CDR3 spells CASSAGLAGKEQFF. CDR3 nucleotides: TGTGCCAGCAGCGCCGGACTAGCGGGAAAGGAGCAGTTCTTC.

The chain couples TRBV3-1 (or the pseudogene TRBV3-2) to TRBJ1-6; the D gene is possibly TRBD1 (5 bases). The CDR3 loop spans 14 amino acids. Germline assignment: CDR1 LGHDT and CDR2 YNNKEL (reference sequence). V dropped 0 bases and J dropped 7 bases, with 7 bases sitting between them. The CDR3 DNA reads as TGTGCCAGCAGCCAAGAGGCAGGGAATTCACCCCTCCACTTT. It encodes CASSQEAGNSPLHF.

The chain carries TRBV10-3 and TRBJ1-2; TRBD1 aligns across 9 bases. CDR1 is ENHRY and CDR2 is SYGVKD in the germline V gene. The ends lost 7 bases at V and 8 bases at J; junction bases unmatched: 8. This CDR3 contains 13 residues. CDR3 loop: CAITGDRESGYTF. As DNA, the CDR3 is TGTGCCATCACTGGGGACAGGGAATCCGGCTACACCTTC.

The chain couples TRBV3-1 (or the pseudogene TRBV3-2) to TRBJ2-2; possible D gene TRBD2, 5 bases. The CDR3 runs to 14 residues. Germline V gene lookup returns CDR1 LGHDT and CDR2 YNNKEL (reference sequence). V lost 2 bases, J lost 4 bases, and 8 bases lay in between. This CDR3 reads CASSQSGLTGELFF. Written as DNA, the CDR3 is TGTGCCAGCAGCCAATCAGGACTCACCGGGGAGCTGTTTTTT.

The gene calls are TRBV7-9 and TRBJ2-1; D is perhaps TRBD2 (5 bases). The germline gives CDR1 SEHNR, CDR2 FQNEAQ (reference sequence). The CDR3 is 13 residues long. The V gene lost 1 base and the J gene lost 5 bases, with 6 bases spanning the gap. In nucleotides, the CDR3 is TGTGCCAGCAGCTTAGGACTAAACAATGAGCAGTTCTTC. This sequence encodes CASSLGLNNEQFF.

The gene calls are TRBV12-3 or TRBV12-4 and TRBJ2-7; TRBD1 matches at 8 bases. Germline trimming cut 6 bases from V and 9 bases from J; bases unmatched to any gene: 7. The CDR3 extends over 12 amino acids. The CDR3: CASRAGTGRQYF. CDR3 in DNA: TGTGCCAGCAGGGCCGGGACAGGAAGGCAGTACTTC.

J is TRBJ1-2 and V is TRBV10-2; 12 bases fit TRBD1. J was trimmed by 8 bases and V by 4 bases; bases with no gene match: 14. The germline gives CDR1 WSHSY, CDR2 SAAADI. This CDR3 contains 17 residues. The CDR3 reads CASSALTPGQGAGGYTF. The CDR3 region has the DNA TGCGCCAGCAGTGCCCTTACGCCGGGACAGGGGGCCGGAGGCTACACCTTC.

The chain couples TRBV19 to TRBJ1-2, with no clear D. V lost 3 bases and J 1 base, leaving 12 bases between the germline ends. The CDR3 runs 15 residues. Germline CDR1 and CDR2: LNHDA and SQIVND (reference sequence). CDR3 sequence: CASSISLVYNYGYTF. In nucleotides, the CDR3 is TGTGCCAGTAGTATCTCACTGGTTTATAACTATGGCTACACCTTC.

J is TRBJ2-5 and V is TRBV7-8; TRBD2 agrees at 9 bases. Germline V gene lookup returns CDR1 SGHVS and CDR2 FQNEAQ. V shed 5 bases and J 2 bases; nucleotides not matched to a gene: 9. The CDR3 runs 16 residues. The chain's CDR3 is CASSPQIAGVQETQYF. DNA of the CDR3: TGTGCCAGCAGCCCCCAGATAGCGGGGGTGCAAGAGACCCAGTACTTC.

This chain uses TRBV10-3 with TRBJ1-1, with D perhaps matching TRBD1 (5 bases). The germline V and J ends were trimmed by 3 bases and 6 bases, with 5 bases remaining between them. CDR1 is ENHRY and CDR2 is SYGVKD in the germline V gene. The CDR3 consists of 11 residues. The CDR3 loop is CAISDRAEAFF. CDR3 nucleotides: TGTGCCATCAGTGACAGGGCTGAAGCTTTCTTT.

The chain employs TRBV9 and TRBJ2-3, with a possible D match to TRBD2 (6 bases). CDR3 length equals 15 residues. Germline CDR1 SGDLS, CDR2 YYNGEE. The germline V and J ends were trimmed by 0 bases and 6 bases, with 14 bases remaining between them. CDR3 DNA sequence: TGTGCCAGCAGCGTAGGCCCCGAAGGGAGGGATACGCAGTATTTT. Translating it yields CASSVGPEGRDTQYF.

This chain uses TRBV18 with TRBJ1-5; no firm D call. V was trimmed by 3 bases and J by 4 bases, leaving 10 bases between them. CDR1 is KGHSH and CDR2 is LQKENI in the germline V gene. CDR3 size: 14 residues. CDR3 DNA: TGTGCCAGCTCACCCGGGAGGGAGAATCAGCCCCAGCATTTT. Translation gives CASSPGRENQPQHF.

The J gene is TRBJ2-1, the V gene TRBV7-8; 12 bases are a match to TRBD2. Germline lookup yields CDR1 SGHVS and CDR2 FQNEAQ. The CDR3 covers 17 residues. V shed 6 bases, J shed 7 bases, and the junction held 13 bases outside the gene matches. The chain's CDR3 is CASSWTSGTRSRNEQFF. The CDR3 coding sequence is TGTGCCAGCAGTTGGACTAGCGGGACTAGGTCCCGGAATGAGCAGTTCTTC.

The gene calls are TRBV2 and TRBJ1-4; weak D call: TRBD1 (5 bases). The CDR3 totals 12 residues. V was trimmed by 6 bases and J by 9 bases, leaving 11 bases between them. Per the germline V gene, CDR1 is SNHLY and CDR2 is FYNNEI. CDR3 nucleotides: TGTGCCAGCAGGGACGACAGTAAAAAACTGTTTTTT. Protein: CASRDDSKKLFF.